This TCR beta chain comes out of a study of blood T cell repertoires in COVID-19. At the level of the study: Acute and convalescent COVID-19 samples came from the United States, Italy and Spain.

The CDR3 runs 15 residues. V was cut by 5 bases and J by 2 bases, with 12 bases left in between. The germline V gene has CDR1 SGHVS and CDR2 FQNEAQ. Method: immunoSEQ multiplex PCR; TCRdb's copy keeps in-frame clones and lacks some. The sample shows 250,000 to 300,000 clones, 89% of them seen only once. Source material: peripheral blood. The sequence came from a woman aged 40 to 49 who had recovered from COVID-19. J is TRBJ2-2 and V is TRBV7-8; D not resolved. In DNA, the CDR3 is TGTGCCAGCAGCCCAATAACAGTAAACACCGGGGAGCTGTTTTTT. This codes for CASSPITVNTGELFF.